This T cell receptor beta chain was identified in a study of T cell responses to AZD1222 COVID-19 vaccine. This clone appeared a few times. Its specificity is not known. Overall study results and limits: A mostly white British donor set with more females was recruited, and clonal diversity was possibly underestimated. Spike-specific TCR repertoires showed rising breadth and depth after two AZD1222 doses. Variant regions that are unmutated are reportedly the target of nearly half of spike-specific TCRs. Dominant CD4 TCR responses targeted spike regions 160-218 and 743-854.

Trimming stripped 6 bases from V and 4 bases from J, with 12 bases between. The CDR3 loop spans 13 amino acids. The germline V gene has CDR1 MNHEY and CDR2 SVGAGI. The table came from immunoSEQ multiplex PCR; TCRdb's copy has only in-frame clones and leaves some out. Of approximately 98,000 clones in the sample, approximately 89% are singletons; the top ten hold about 3.3%. The TCR comes from an adult in good health. This sample comprised peripheral blood, obtained on day 0 of MenACWY control vaccination. J is TRBJ1-1 and V is TRBV6-5; no reliable D call. CDR3: CASSRTEGTEAFF. The DNA for the CDR3 is TGTGCCAGCAGCCGGACGGAAGGCACTGAAGCTTTCTTT.